A single TCR beta chain is shown here with its context. This sample was included in a study of T cell changes during pregnancy in multiple sclerosis. Clones were read by immunoSEQ multiplex PCR, and TCRdb kept only the in-frame ones, dropping some. The repertoire holds about 44,000 clones, about nine tenths seen once, with 0.7% in the top ten. Germline-derived CDR1 and CDR2 are SGHVS and FQNEAQ. Germline trimming cut 6 bases from V and 7 bases from J; bases unmatched to any gene: 3. The CDR3 loop spans 14 amino acids. This TCR came from a female donor with multiple sclerosis, enrolled in a pregnancy study. The material sequenced was CD4+ T cells from peripheral blood mononuclear cells, taken before pregnancy. V and J are TRBV7-8 and TRBJ1-6; 10 nucleotides match TRBD1. In nucleotides, the CDR3 is TGTGCCAGCAGAGGGGACAGGGGAAATTCACCCCTCCACTTT. Translating it yields CASRGDRGNSPLHF.